Shown below are 17 T cell receptor beta chains from a single sample sequenced in a study of blood T cell repertoires in COVID-19. Measured with immunoSEQ multiplex PCR; TCRdb has only the in-frame clones, and not every one. Among about 150,000 clones listed, 83% were seen once. Sequences were obtained from peripheral blood. The receptors stem from a woman aged 55-75 years with COVID-19, enrolled during active disease.

The CDR3 DNA is TGTGCCAGCAGTGGCCCAAGGATGACAGTCTACGAGCAGTACTTC. Translated: CASSGPRMTVYEQYF. V and J are TRBV2 and TRBJ2-7; maybe TRBD1 (5 bases). CDR1 is SNHLY and CDR2 is FYNNEI in the germline V gene. The CDR3 spans 15 residues. V was pared by 4 bases and J by 3 bases, with 16 bases between.

The J gene is TRBJ2-2, the V gene TRBV7-3; TRBD1 aligns across 8 bases. Per the germline V gene, CDR1 is SGHTA and CDR2 is FQGTGA. V shed 3 bases and J 0 bases; nucleotides not matched to a gene: 0. The CDR3 consists of 15 residues. The CDR3 spells CASSLTGANTGELFF. For the CDR3, the DNA is TGTGCCAGCAGCTTGACAGGGGCGAACACCGGGGAGCTGTTTTTT. Drawing the rest from reference TRBV7-3 and TRBJ2-2, the complete variable domain is GAGVSQTPSNKVTEKGKYVELRCDPISGHTALYWYRQSLGQGPEFLIYFQGTGAADDSGLPNDRFFAVRPEGSVSTLKIQRTERGDSAVYLCASSLTGANTGELFFGEGSRLTVL.

The chain links TRBV6-2 or TRBV6-3 to TRBJ2-7; D unresolved. V dropped 5 bases and J dropped 2 bases, with 10 bases sitting between them. The germline V gene has CDR1 MNHEY and CDR2 SVGEGT. The CDR3 spans 13 residues. This CDR3 is CASSRLGTYEQYV. In DNA, the CDR3 is TGTGCCAGCAGTCGACTCGGCACCTACGAGCAGTACGTC.

The sample holds one count of this clone. The chain links TRBV5-1 to TRBJ1-2, with D possibly TRBD1 on 5 matching bases. The CDR3 loop spans 13 amino acids. Trimming left V 0 bases short and J 2 bases short, with 5 bases between. CDR1 is SGHRS, CDR2 YFSETQ, per germline. CDR3 protein: CASSLAGNYGYTF. CDR3 nucleotide sequence: TGCGCCAGCAGCTTGGCAGGGAACTATGGCTACACCTTC.

The chain joins TRBV5-1 to TRBJ2-3, with TRBD2 matching 7 bases. The length of the CDR3 is 14 residues. Germline loops: CDR1 SGHRS, CDR2 YFSETQ. V trimming: 3 bases; J trimming: 6 bases; junction bases outside the gene matches: 7. DNA for the CDR3: TGCGCCAGCAGCTCCGGACTAGTCAGCGATACGCAGTATTTT. Its protein is CASSSGLVSDTQYF.

V is TRBV7-9 and J is TRBJ1-5, with TRBD1 matching over 11 bases. The germline CDR1 and CDR2 sequences are SEHNR and FQNEAQ (reference sequence). CDR3 size: 18 residues. With 8 bases clipped from V and 4 bases from J, the junction kept 16 bases outside the gene matches. CDR3 DNA: TGTGCCAGCTCTCCCCCGGGACAGGGGGAGGGTGGTAATCAGCCCCAGCATTTT. Residues: CASSPPGQGEGGNQPQHF.

The genes are TRBV4-1 and TRBJ1-2; D not certain. Trimming stripped 0 bases from V and 4 bases from J, with 3 bases between. The CDR3 is made up of 12 amino acids. The V gene's germline CDR1 is MGHRA and CDR2 YSYEKL. The CDR3 DNA reads TGCGCCAGCAGCCAAGACGGCTATGGCTACACCTTC. It encodes CASSQDGYGYTF.

CDR3 residues: CASSRSGTGGSGGYTF. CDR3 nucleotide sequence: TGTGCCAGCAGCCGGTCCGGGACAGGGGGCTCAGGTGGCTACACCTTC. The chain is built from TRBV5-6 and TRBJ1-2, with 12 nucleotides matching TRBD1. The J segment lost 7 bases and the V segment lost 4 bases, leaving 11 bases of the junction unmatched. The V gene's germline CDR1 is SGHDT and CDR2 YYEEEE. The CDR3 sequence is 16 residues long.

The chain couples TRBV7-9 to TRBJ1-4, with 9 bases identical to TRBD1. Germline CDR1 and CDR2: SEHNR and FQNEAQ (reference sequence). The CDR3 loop spans 14 amino acids. The trim removed 4 bases at V and 8 bases at J, leaving 5 bases unmatched. The CDR3 loop reads CASSSDRGGEKLFF. The CDR3 DNA follows: TGTGCCAGCAGCTCGGACAGGGGAGGAGAAAAACTGTTTTTT.

V and J are TRBV4-2 and TRBJ1-4, with D unresolved. V lost 0 bases and J 6 bases, leaving 5 bases between the germline ends. Germline V gene sequence: CDR1 LGHNA, CDR2 YNFKEQ. This CDR3 has 13 amino acids. This chain's CDR3 is CASSQDLYEKLFF. CDR3 nucleotides: TGTGCCAGCAGCCAAGATCTCTATGAAAAACTGTTTTTT.

This chain joins TRBV18 and TRBJ1-1, with D perhaps matching TRBD1 (6 bases). This CDR3 is built from 13 residues. The germline V gene has CDR1 KGHSH and CDR2 LQKENI. V was pared by 3 bases and J by 7 bases, with 12 bases between. DNA for the CDR3: TGTGCCAGCTCACCGGGGACAATGTATGAAGCTTTCTTT. Protein sequence: CASSPGTMYEAFF. The full variable domain, with the rest looked up from reference TRBV18 and TRBJ1-1, is NAGVMQNPRHLVRRRGQEARLRCSPMKGHSHVYWYRQLPEEGLKFMVYLQKENIIDESGMPKERFSAEFPKEGPSILRIQQVVRGDSAAYFCASSPGTMYEAFFGQGTRLTVV.

This chain uses TRBV29-1 with TRBJ1-1; 9 bases are shared with TRBD1. Trimming removed 5 bases from V and 2 bases from J; junction bases left unmatched: 6. Germline loops: CDR1 SQVTM, CDR2 ANQGSEA. This CDR3 is 14 amino acids long. Written as DNA, the CDR3 is TGCAGCGTTCGGGACAGGGCATCCAACACTGAAGCTTTCTTT. As protein: CSVRDRASNTEAFF. The full variable domain, its missing parts supplied by reference TRBV29-1 and TRBJ1-1, is SAVISQKPSRDICQRGTSLTIQCQVDSQVTMMFWYRQQPGQSLTLIATANQGSEATYESGFVIDKFPISRPNLTFSTLTVSNMSPEDSSIYLCSVRDRASNTEAFFGQGTRLTVV.

The chain joins TRBV25-1 to TRBJ1-5; 9 bases align to TRBD1. This CDR3 spans 16 amino acids. V lost 4 bases and J lost 6; bases outside the gene matches: 10. The germline gives CDR1 MGHDK, CDR2 SYGVNS. CDR3 sequence (DNA): TGTGCCAGCAGTGGTCTAACAGGGGGCTGGAGTCAGCCCCAGCATTTT. Translating gives CASSGLTGGWSQPQHF.

This chain joins TRBV19 and TRBJ2-5; 12 nucleotides line up with TRBD2. Germline V lookup: CDR1 LNHDA, CDR2 SQIVND (reference sequence). Trimming at V came to 4 bases and at J to 5 bases, leaving 5 bases not matched to a gene. The CDR3 sequence is 15 residues long. This chain's CDR3 is CASSTLAGGGETQYF. The CDR3 DNA sequence: TGTGCCAGTAGTACACTAGCGGGGGGCGGGGAGACCCAGTACTTC.

The chain recombines TRBV5-1 with TRBJ2-3; 8 bases line up with TRBD1. V dropped 0 bases and J dropped 0; count of bases not matched to a gene: 0. CDR3 length: 15 amino acids. Germline CDR1 is SGHRS and CDR2 is YFSETQ. The CDR3 is CASSLGQGSTDTQYF. DNA of the CDR3: TGCGCCAGCAGCTTGGGACAGGGGAGCACAGATACGCAGTATTTT.

This clone showed up just once. The chain combines TRBV7-8 with TRBJ1-1; D is possibly TRBD1 (5 bases). The V gene's germline CDR1 is SGHVS and CDR2 FQNEAQ. The CDR3 is 14 residues long. V dropped 3 bases and J dropped 0 bases, with 8 bases sitting between them. The CDR3 region has the DNA TGTGCCAGCAGCTTGACAGAGTTGAACACTGAAGCTTTCTTT. This encodes CASSLTELNTEAFF.

The chain uses TRBV6-6 and TRBJ1-6, with TRBD1 matching over 7 bases. Germline lookup yields CDR1 MNHNY and CDR2 SVGAGI (reference sequence). The CDR3 contains 13 residues. V trimming: 4 bases; J trimming: 11 bases; junction bases outside the gene matches: 5. The CDR3 loop reads CASSFTGETPLHF. CDR3 in DNA: TGTGCCAGCAGTTTTACAGGGGAAACACCCCTCCACTTT.